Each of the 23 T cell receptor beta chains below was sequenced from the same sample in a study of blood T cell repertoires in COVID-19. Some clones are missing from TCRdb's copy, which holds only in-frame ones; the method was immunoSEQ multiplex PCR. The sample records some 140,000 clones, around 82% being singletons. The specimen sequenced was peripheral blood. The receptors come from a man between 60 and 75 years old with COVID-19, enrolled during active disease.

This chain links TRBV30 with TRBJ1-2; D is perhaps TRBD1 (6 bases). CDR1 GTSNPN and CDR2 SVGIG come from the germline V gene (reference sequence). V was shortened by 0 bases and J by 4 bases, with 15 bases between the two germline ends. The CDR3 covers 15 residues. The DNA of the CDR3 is TGTGCCTGGAGTGTACGTTTGGGGGCGGCCTATGGCTACACCTTC. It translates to CAWSVRLGAAYGYTF.

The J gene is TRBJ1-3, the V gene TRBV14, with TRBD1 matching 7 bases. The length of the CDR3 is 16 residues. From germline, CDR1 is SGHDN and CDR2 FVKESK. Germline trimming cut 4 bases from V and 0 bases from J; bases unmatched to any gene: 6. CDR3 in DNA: TGTGCCAGCAGCCCGGGACAGACCTTCTCTGGAAACACCATATATTTT. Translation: CASSPGQTFSGNTIYF.

CDR3 coding DNA: TGCGCCAGCAGCGCCGGAACGGAAGGGACAGTCTCGGCTTTCTTT. This encodes CASSAGTEGTVSAFF. The V and J genes are TRBV5-1 and TRBJ1-1; 7 nucleotides match TRBD1. Germline V gives CDR1 SGHRS, CDR2 YFSETQ. The ends lost 4 bases at V and 11 bases at J; junction bases unmatched: 17. The CDR3 extends over 15 amino acids.

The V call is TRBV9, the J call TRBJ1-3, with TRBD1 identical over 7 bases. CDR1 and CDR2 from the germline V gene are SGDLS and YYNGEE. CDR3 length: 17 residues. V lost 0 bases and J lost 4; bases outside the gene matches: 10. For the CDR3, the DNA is TGTGCCAGCAGCGTAGGATTTCAGACAGGGCCGGGAAACACCATATATTTT. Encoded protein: CASSVGFQTGPGNTIYF.

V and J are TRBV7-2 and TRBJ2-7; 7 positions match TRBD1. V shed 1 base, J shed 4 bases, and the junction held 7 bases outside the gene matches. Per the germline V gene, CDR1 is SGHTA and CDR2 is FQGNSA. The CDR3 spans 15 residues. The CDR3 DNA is TGTGCCAGCAGCTTAGGAAGACAGGGCACATACGAGCAGTACTTC. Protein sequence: CASSLGRQGTYEQYF. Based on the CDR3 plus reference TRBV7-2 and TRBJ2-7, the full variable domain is GAGVSQSPSNKVTEKGKDVELRCDPISGHTALYWYRQSLGQGLEFLIYFQGNSAPDKSGLPSDRFSAERTGGSVSTLTIQRTQQEDSAVYLCASSLGRQGTYEQYFGPGTRLTVT.

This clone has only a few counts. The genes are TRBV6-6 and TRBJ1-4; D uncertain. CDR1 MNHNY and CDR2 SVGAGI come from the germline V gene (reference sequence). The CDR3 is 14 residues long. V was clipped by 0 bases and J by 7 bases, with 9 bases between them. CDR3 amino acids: CASSYSGMGEKLFF. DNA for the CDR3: TGTGCCAGCAGTTACTCCGGGATGGGTGAAAAACTGTTTTTT.

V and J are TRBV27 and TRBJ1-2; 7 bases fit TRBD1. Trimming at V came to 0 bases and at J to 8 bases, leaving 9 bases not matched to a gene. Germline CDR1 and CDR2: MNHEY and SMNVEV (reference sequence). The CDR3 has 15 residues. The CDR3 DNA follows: TGTGCCAGCAGTTTATCGCGGCAGGACAGGAAAGGCTACACCTTC. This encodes CASSLSRQDRKGYTF.

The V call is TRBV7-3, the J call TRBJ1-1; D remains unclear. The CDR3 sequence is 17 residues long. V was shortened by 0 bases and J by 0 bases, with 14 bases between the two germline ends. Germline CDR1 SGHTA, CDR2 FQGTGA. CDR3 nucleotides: TGTGCCAGCAGCTTAACACAGTGGGCAGAGCTGAACACTGAAGCTTTCTTT. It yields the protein CASSLTQWAELNTEAFF.

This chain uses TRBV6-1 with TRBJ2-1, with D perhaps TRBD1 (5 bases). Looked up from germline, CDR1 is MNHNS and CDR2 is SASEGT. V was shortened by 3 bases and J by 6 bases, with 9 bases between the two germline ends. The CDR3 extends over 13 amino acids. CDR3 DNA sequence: TGTGCCAGCAGTGATCGACAGCTCAATGAGCAGTTCTTC. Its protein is CASSDRQLNEQFF.

The CDR3 DNA sequence: TGTGCCAGTAGGGGACAGGGGGCATCAAGACAGCCCCAGCATTTT. It codes for CASRGQGASRQPQHF. V usage is TRBV19 and J usage is TRBJ1-5, with 12 bases fitting TRBD1. Germline trimming cut 6 bases from V and 7 bases from J; bases unmatched to any gene: 7. The CDR3 runs to 15 residues. CDR1 is LNHDA, CDR2 SQIVND, per germline (reference sequence).

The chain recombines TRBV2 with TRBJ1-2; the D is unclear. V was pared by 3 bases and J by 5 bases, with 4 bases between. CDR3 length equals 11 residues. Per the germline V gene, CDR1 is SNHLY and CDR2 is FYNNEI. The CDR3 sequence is CASSDGYGYTF. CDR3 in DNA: TGTGCCAGCAGTGACGGTTATGGCTACACCTTC. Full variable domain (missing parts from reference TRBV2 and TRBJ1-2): EPEVTQTPSHQVTQMGQEVILRCVPISNHLYFYWYRQILGQKVEFLVSFYNNEISEKSEIFDDQFSVERPDGSNFTLKIRSTKLEDSAMYFCASSDGYGYTFGSGTRLTVV.

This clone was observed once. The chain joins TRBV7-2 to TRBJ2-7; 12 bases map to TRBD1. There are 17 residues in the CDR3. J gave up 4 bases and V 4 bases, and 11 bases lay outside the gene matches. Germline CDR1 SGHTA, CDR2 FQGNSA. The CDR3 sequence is CASSSRPGTGGPYEQYF. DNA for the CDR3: TGTGCCAGCAGCTCCCGGCCCGGGACAGGGGGCCCGTACGAGCAGTACTTC.

The CDR3 spells CASSQSRDSSVGKNIQYF. The CDR3 DNA reads as TGTGCCAGCAGCCAAAGCCGAGACAGCTCAGTTGGCAAAAACATTCAGTACTTC. The V gene is TRBV14, the J gene TRBJ2-4; tentative D call: TRBD1 (5 bases). Trimming left V 2 bases short and J 3 bases short, with 20 bases between. Germline-derived CDR1 and CDR2 are SGHDN and FVKESK. The CDR3 extends over 18 amino acids. The entire variable domain, with the rest obtained from reference TRBV14 and TRBJ2-4, is as follows: EAGVTQFPSHSVIEKGQTVTLRCDPISGHDNLYWYRRVMGKEIKFLLHFVKESKQDESGMPNNRFLAERTGGTYSTLKVQPAELEDSGVYFCASSQSRDSSVGKNIQYFGAGTRLSVL.

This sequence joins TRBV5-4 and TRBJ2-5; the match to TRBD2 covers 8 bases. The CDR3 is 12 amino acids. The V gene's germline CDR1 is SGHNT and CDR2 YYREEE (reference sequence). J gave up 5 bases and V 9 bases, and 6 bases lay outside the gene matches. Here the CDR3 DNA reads TGTGCCACGGGACTAGGAGCGGAGACCCAGTACTTC. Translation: CATGLGAETQYF.

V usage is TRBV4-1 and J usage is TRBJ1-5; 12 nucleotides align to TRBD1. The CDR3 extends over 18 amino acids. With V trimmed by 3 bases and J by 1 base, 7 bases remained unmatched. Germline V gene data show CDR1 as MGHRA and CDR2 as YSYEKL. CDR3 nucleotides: TGCGCCAGCAGCCATGGGACAGGGGGCACGGGAAGCAATCAGCCCCAGCATTTT. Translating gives CASSHGTGGTGSNQPQHF.

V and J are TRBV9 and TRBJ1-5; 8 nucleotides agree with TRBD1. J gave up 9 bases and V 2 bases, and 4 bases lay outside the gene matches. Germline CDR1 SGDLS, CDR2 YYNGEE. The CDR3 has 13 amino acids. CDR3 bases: TGTGCCAGCAGCGTTTCAGGGGGCTCGCCCCAGCATTTT. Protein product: CASSVSGGSPQHF.

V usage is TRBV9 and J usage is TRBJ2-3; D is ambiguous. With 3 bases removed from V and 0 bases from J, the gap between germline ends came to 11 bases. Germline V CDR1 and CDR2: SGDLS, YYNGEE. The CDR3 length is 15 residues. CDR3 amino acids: CASSENRASTDTQYF. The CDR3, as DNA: TGTGCCAGCAGCGAAAACAGAGCTAGCACAGATACGCAGTATTTT.

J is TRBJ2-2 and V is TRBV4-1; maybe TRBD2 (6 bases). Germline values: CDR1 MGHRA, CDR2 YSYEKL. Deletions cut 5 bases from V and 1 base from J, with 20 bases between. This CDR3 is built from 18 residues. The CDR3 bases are TGCGCCAGCAGCAATCCGGGACTGGCCCTTTTGAACACCGGGGAGCTGTTTTTT. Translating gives CASSNPGLALLNTGELFF.

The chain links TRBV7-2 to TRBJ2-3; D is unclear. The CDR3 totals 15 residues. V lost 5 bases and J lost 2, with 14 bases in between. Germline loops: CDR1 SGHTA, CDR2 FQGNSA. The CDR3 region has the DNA TGTGCCAGCAGCCCCGTCCCCCTCTTCACAGATACGCAGTATTTT. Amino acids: CASSPVPLFTDTQYF.

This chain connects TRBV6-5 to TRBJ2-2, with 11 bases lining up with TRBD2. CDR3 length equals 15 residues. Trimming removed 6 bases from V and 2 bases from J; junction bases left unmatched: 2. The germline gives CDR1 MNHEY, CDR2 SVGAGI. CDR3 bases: TGTGCCAGCAGGGGACTAGCGGCCAACACCGGGGAGCTGTTTTTT. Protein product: CASRGLAANTGELFF.

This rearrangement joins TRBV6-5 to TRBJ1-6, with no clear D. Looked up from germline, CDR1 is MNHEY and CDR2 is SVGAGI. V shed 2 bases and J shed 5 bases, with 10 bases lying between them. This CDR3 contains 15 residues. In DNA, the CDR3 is TGTGCCAGCAGTTACGATGGCAGAAATAATTCACCCCTCCACTTT. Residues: CASSYDGRNNSPLHF.

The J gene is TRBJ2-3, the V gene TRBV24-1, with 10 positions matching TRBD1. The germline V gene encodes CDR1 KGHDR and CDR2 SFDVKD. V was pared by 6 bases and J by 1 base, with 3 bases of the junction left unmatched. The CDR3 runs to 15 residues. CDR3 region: CATSYGTGGTDTQYF. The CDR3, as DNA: TGTGCCACCAGTTATGGGACAGGGGGCACAGATACGCAGTATTTT.

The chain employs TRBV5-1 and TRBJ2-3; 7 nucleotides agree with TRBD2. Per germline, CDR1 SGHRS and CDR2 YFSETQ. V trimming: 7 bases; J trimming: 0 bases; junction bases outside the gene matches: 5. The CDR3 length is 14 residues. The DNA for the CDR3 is TGCGCCAGCTCAACTAGCGCAAGCACAGATACGCAGTATTTT. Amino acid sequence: CASSTSASTDTQYF.